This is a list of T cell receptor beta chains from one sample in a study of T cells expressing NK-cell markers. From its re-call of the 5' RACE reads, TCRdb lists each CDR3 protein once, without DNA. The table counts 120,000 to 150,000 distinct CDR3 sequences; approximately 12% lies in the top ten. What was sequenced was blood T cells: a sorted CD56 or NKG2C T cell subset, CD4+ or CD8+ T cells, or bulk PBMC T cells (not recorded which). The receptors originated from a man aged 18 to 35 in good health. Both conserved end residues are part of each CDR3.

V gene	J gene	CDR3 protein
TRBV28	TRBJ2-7	CASSLMSRSSYEQYF
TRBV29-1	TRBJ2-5	CSVAVQLAKETQYF
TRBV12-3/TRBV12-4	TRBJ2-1	CASSFVGSPIPNEQFF
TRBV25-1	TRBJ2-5	CASSRYGETQYF
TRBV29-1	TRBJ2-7	CSAGLAGTYEQYF
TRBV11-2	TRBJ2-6	CASSVTTGFVSGANVLTF
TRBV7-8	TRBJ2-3	CASSLAMGLPHDTQYF
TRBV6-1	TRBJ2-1	CASSHGRANEQFF
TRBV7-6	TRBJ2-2	CASSLVGTSGTGELFF
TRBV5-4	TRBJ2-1	CASSSAPFDNEQFF
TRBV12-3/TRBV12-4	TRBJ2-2	CASSLSVNTGELFF
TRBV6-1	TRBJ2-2	CASGGTSVWAELFF
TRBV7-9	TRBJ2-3	CASSSGRDGRTDTQYF
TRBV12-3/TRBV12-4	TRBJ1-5	CASSLSGDSNQPQHF
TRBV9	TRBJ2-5	CASSVGSSAGSQETQYF
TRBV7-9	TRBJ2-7	CASSLAPRPYEQYF
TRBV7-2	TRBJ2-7	CASSLIGQGTDEQYF
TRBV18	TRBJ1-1	CASSPGTSPLNTEAFF
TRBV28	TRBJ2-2	CASSLVSGELFF
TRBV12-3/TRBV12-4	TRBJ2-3	CASSSNLGGTDTQYF
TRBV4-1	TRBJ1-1	CASSQVKGANTEAFF
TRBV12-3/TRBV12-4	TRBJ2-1	CASRSSGMDNEQFF
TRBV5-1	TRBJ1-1	CASGGLDGTEAFF
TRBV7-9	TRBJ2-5	CASSRTADQETQYF
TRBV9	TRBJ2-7	CASQPGTGYEQYF
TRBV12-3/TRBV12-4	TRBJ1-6	CASSWDSNSPLHF
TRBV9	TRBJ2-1	CASSSPPGTGDNEQFF
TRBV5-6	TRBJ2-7	CASSFTYRGWEQYF
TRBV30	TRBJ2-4	CAWRAPGPSAKNIQYF
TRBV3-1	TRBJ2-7	CASSQDATPLIQQYF
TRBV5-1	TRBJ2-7	CASSLGGLAGIYEQYF
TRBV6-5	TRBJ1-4	CASSYSRQHSTNEKLFF
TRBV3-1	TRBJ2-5	CASSQVTPGGPQETQYF
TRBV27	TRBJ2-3	CASSLNGGTDTQYF
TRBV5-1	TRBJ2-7	CASSLEFRQDYEQYF
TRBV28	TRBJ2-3	CASSSLRTSGSTDTQYF
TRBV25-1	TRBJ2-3	CASSESAREQYF
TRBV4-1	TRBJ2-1	CASSQDRTGQAYNEQFF
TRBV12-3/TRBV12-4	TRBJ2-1	CASSPSGSLHSYNEQFF
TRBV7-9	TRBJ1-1	CASSLVRDEAFF